This TCR beta chain was found in a study of graft-versus-host responses after intestinal transplantation. Study-level background: Recipients across the board were started on anti-thymocyte globulin induction, then kept on tacrolimus and steroids for about 3 years.

This clone was recorded only once. As yet, its antigen is unknown. Generated by immunoSEQ multiplex PCR, the TCRdb table keeps only in-frame clones and is missing some. In the table there are 90,000 to 130,000 clones, approximately 93% of which are singletons. Study findings and constraints: Recipient marrow contained GvH clones, some of which appeared first in ileum or blood. Allografts of patients with graft-donor T cell macrochimerism showed high graft-versus-host to host-versus-graft clone ratios.

V shed 2 bases and J shed 4 bases, with 6 bases lying between them. This CDR3 spans 12 amino acids. The material sequenced was unstimulated CD8+ T cells sorted from spleen or lymph node cells, taken before transplant. This clonotype was sampled from a human donor who was the organ donor for an intestinal transplant. The chain uses TRBV5-7 and TRBJ2-5; no clear D gene. TRBV5-7 is annotated as an ORF whose role is uncertain. CDR3 loop: CASSFGIETQYF. Here the CDR3 DNA reads TGTGCCAGCAGCTTTGGTATAGAGACCCAGTACTTC.